Many counts were recorded for the clone carrying this T cell receptor (beta chain). What it binds is not known. Germline V gene sequence: CDR1 MDHEN, CDR2 SYDVKM. The V segment lost 8 bases and the J segment 2 bases; nucleotides outside the gene matches: 11. This CDR3 spans 16 amino acids. The sample is drawn from a study of identical twins. TCRdb re-called the 5' RACE reads with MiXCR, one entry per CDR3 protein. The sample has 1.5 million or so distinct CDR3 sequences; about 32% are singletons. Study results and limitations: Insertions were fewer in abundant cord blood beta clonotypes, whereas memory repertoires showed none of this pattern. Model-predicted out-of-frame TCR alpha sharing fell below observed values in monozygotic twins.

The J gene is TRBJ1-5, the V gene TRBV28, with TRBD1 matching 8 bases. Sequenced input: cord blood. The TCR originated in a newborn girl in good health. In DNA, the CDR3 is TGTGCCAGCTCGACCCTTGGACAGGGAGGCAATCAGCCCCAGCATTTT. This gives the protein CASSTLGQGGNQPQHF.